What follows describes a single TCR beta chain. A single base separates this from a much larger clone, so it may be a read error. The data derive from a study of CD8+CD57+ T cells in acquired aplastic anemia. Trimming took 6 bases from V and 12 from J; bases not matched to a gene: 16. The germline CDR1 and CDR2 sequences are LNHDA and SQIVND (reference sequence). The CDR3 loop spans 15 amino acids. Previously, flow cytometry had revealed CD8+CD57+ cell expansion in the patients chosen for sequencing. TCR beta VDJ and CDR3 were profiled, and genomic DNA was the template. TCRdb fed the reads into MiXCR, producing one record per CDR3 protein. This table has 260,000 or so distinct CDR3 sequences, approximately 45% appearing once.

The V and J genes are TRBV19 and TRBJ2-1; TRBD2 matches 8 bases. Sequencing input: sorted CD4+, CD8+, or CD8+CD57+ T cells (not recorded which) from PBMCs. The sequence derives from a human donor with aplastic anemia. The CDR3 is CASRFTEREIDGQFF. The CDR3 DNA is TGTGCCAGTAGATTTACGGAGCGGGAGATCGATGGGCAGTTCTTC.